A single sample gave rise to the 17 T cell receptor beta chains below, sequenced in a study of cytomegalovirus exposure and HLA in healthy donors. The PCR employed 60 Vbeta primers together with 13 Jbeta primers. Method: immunoSEQ multiplex PCR; TCRdb's copy keeps in-frame clones and lacks some. The sample gives about 230,000 clones, around 80% of which show up once; roughly 2.6% is in the top ten. The specimen was PBMCs. The source is a woman aged 55-75 years in good health and CMV-seropositive.

CDR3 sequence reads: CASSAGQAISYEQYF. DNA for the CDR3: TGCGCCAGCAGCGCGGGACAGGCTATCTCCTACGAGCAGTACTTC. This chain connects TRBV5-1 to TRBJ2-7, with 8 bases lining up with TRBD1. The germline CDR1 and CDR2 sequences are SGHRS and YFSETQ. CDR3 length: 15 amino acids. The V gene end was trimmed by 4 bases and the J gene end by 0 bases; junction bases not matched to a gene: 6.

The V and J genes are TRBV19 and TRBJ1-5; 11 bases are shared with TRBD1. This CDR3 comprises 16 residues. V lost 5 bases, J lost 6 bases, and 9 bases stayed unmatched. The germline V gene encodes CDR1 LNHDA and CDR2 SQIVND (reference sequence). The chain's CDR3 is CASSSWTGGSGQPQHF. DNA for the CDR3: TGTGCCAGTAGTTCCTGGACAGGGGGCTCGGGTCAGCCCCAGCATTTT.

The chain joins TRBV7-2 to TRBJ2-3, with D perhaps matching TRBD1 (6 bases). The germline V and J ends were trimmed by 5 bases and 0 bases, with 15 bases remaining between them. Per germline, CDR1 SGHTA and CDR2 FQGNSA. This CDR3 spans 16 amino acids. This CDR3 is CASSPQVGASTDTQYF. CDR3 nucleotides: TGTGCCAGCAGCCCTCAGGTGGGGGCCAGCACAGATACGCAGTATTTT.

The chain joins TRBV7-9 to TRBJ2-5; tentatively, D is TRBD2 (5 bases). Matching the DNA end better, TRBJ2-7 makes the J call doubtful. Germline CDR1 SEHNR, CDR2 FQNEAQ (reference sequence). CDR3 length: 16 residues. The CDR3 nucleotides are TGTGCCAGCAGCCCTCACCGGGGAGCCTCCGATTACGAGCAGTACTTC. Translating gives CASSPHRGASDYEQYF.

This chain joins TRBV5-1 and TRBJ2-3; 7 nucleotides agree with TRBD2. The CDR3 covers 13 residues. V shed 4 bases and J 4 bases; nucleotides not matched to a gene: 3. CDR1 SGHRS and CDR2 YFSETQ come from the germline V gene. CDR3 nucleotide sequence: TGCGCCAGCAGCAAGCTAGCGGCAGATACGCAGTATTTT. Encoded protein: CASSKLAADTQYF.

This clone was seen only a few times. The chain links TRBV11-2 to TRBJ1-1; the D is unclear. This CDR3 has 14 amino acids. Trimming stripped 5 bases from V and 5 bases from J, with 15 bases between. The germline V gene has CDR1 SGHAT and CDR2 FQNNGV. In DNA, the CDR3 is TGTGCCAGCAGCCTACCCCCGATGTTGACTGAAGCTTTCTTT. This gives the protein CASSLPPMLTEAFF.

The chain recombines TRBV18 with TRBJ2-5; 7 bases fit TRBD2. The germline V gene has CDR1 KGHSH and CDR2 LQKENI. The length of the CDR3 is 19 residues. The junction had 15 bases not matched to a gene; V was cut back by 1 base and J by 1 base. For the CDR3, the DNA is TGTGCCAGCTCACCACAACTGGGGGAAGCGGGGACCCCCCAAGAGACCCAGTACTTC. This translates into CASSPQLGEAGTPQETQYF.

V is TRBV19 and J is TRBJ2-7; TRBD1 matches at 12 bases. Germline values: CDR1 LNHDA, CDR2 SQIVND (reference sequence). V was clipped by 5 bases and J by 4 bases; unmatched bases: 6. This CDR3 is built from 15 residues. CDR3 protein: CASSGPGQGAYEQYF. CDR3 coding DNA: TGTGCCAGTAGTGGGCCGGGACAGGGGGCTTACGAGCAGTACTTC.

As concerns this clone: Other DNA sequences in this sample translate to the same CDR3. V usage is TRBV30 and J usage is TRBJ1-1; 7 bases map to TRBD1. This CDR3 is built from 13 residues. The trim removed 5 bases at V and 0 bases at J, leaving 3 bases unmatched. Germline lookup yields CDR1 GTSNPN and CDR2 SVGIG (reference sequence). CDR3 region: CAWSGTVNTEAFF. For the CDR3, the DNA is TGTGCCTGGTCCGGGACAGTGAACACTGAAGCTTTCTTT.

The chain employs TRBV5-1 and TRBJ2-1; 15 bases agree with TRBD2. Germline loops: CDR1 SGHRS, CDR2 YFSETQ. The CDR3 loop spans 16 amino acids. The junction had 9 bases not matched to a gene; V was cut back by 4 bases and J by 10 bases. The CDR3 loop reads CASSEGLAGGLGEQFF. The CDR3 DNA reads TGCGCCAGCAGCGAGGGACTAGCGGGGGGATTGGGAGAGCAGTTCTTC.

This rearrangement joins TRBV4-1 to TRBJ1-5; 7 bases are a match to TRBD1. The CDR3 has 15 amino acids. Germline CDR1 and CDR2: MGHRA and YSYEKL. V was pared by 4 bases and J by 4 bases, with 7 bases of the junction left unmatched. The CDR3 loop is CASSPSLDRNQPQHF. The CDR3 region has the DNA TGCGCCAGCAGCCCGAGCTTGGACAGGAATCAGCCCCAGCATTTT.

The chain carries TRBV6-5 and TRBJ2-2; the D is unclear. The CDR3 consists of 14 residues. Trimming removed 11 bases from V and 5 bases from J, with 18 bases in between. CDR1 and CDR2 from the germline V gene are MNHEY and SVGAGI. The CDR3 loop reads CAVSVGFRTGELFF. The CDR3 region has the DNA TGTGCCGTTTCAGTTGGCTTTCGAACCGGGGAGCTGTTTTTT.

This clone was observed a single time. The chain combines TRBV7-2 with TRBJ2-2; TRBD2 aligns across 12 bases. J gave up 7 bases and V 2 bases, and 5 bases lay outside the gene matches. The CDR3 consists of 16 residues. From germline, CDR1 is SGHTA and CDR2 FQGNSA. The CDR3 here is CASSLLAGGLGGELFF. The CDR3 coding sequence is TGTGCCAGCAGCTTACTAGCGGGGGGGCTTGGCGGGGAGCTGTTTTTT.

The chain joins TRBV18 to TRBJ1-3; tentatively, D is TRBD1 (5 bases). V gave up 3 bases and J gave up 3 bases, with 18 bases separating them. The CDR3 loop spans 17 amino acids. Germline assignment: CDR1 KGHSH and CDR2 LQKENI. In DNA form, the CDR3 reads TGTGCCAGCTCACCGTCACAGGCAAATGAGTTTGGAAACACCATATATTTT. This gives the protein CASSPSQANEFGNTIYF. The full variable domain, with the rest looked up from reference TRBV18 and TRBJ1-3, is NAGVMQNPRHLVRRRGQEARLRCSPMKGHSHVYWYRQLPEEGLKFMVYLQKENIIDESGMPKERFSAEFPKEGPSILRIQQVVRGDSAAYFCASSPSQANEFGNTIYFGEGSWLTVV.

Written as DNA, the CDR3 is TGCGCCAGCAGCTTCCCCGGAGACGAGCAGTACTTC. Translating it yields CASSFPGDEQYF. The V call is TRBV5-1, the J call TRBJ2-7; D is ambiguous. The CDR3 runs 12 residues. V was cut by 2 bases and J by 5 bases, with 8 bases left in between. Germline assignment: CDR1 SGHRS and CDR2 YFSETQ.

This rearrangement joins TRBV2 to TRBJ1-5, with D maybe TRBD1 (5 bases). The ends were cut back, 5 bases at V and 7 bases at J, with 21 bases in the middle. CDR3 size: 16 residues. Germline V gene data show CDR1 as SNHLY and CDR2 as FYNNEI. CDR3 loop: CASSPAGGGAGQPQHF. The CDR3 nucleotides are TGTGCCAGCAGTCCAGCGGGGGGAGGGGCGGGGCAGCCCCAGCATTTT. The full variable domain, in which reference TRBV2 and TRBJ1-5 provide the parts outside the CDR3, is EPEVTQTPSHQVTQMGQEVILRCVPISNHLYFYWYRQILGQKVEFLVSFYNNEISEKSEIFDDQFSVERPDGSNFTLKIRSTKLEDSAMYFCASSPAGGGAGQPQHFGDGTRLSIL.

This rearrangement joins TRBV18 to TRBJ2-1; TRBD1 aligns across 11 bases. In germline, CDR1 is KGHSH, CDR2 LQKENI. This CDR3 has 19 residues. V gave up 2 bases and J gave up 4 bases; unmatched junction bases: 13. In nucleotides, the CDR3 is TGTGCCAGCTCACCATATAGGCTCACCGGGACAGGGGGGTACAATGAGCAGTTCTTC. It is translated as CASSPYRLTGTGGYNEQFF.